The 17 T cell receptor beta chains below come from one sample, sequenced in a study of CD8 T cells in Susac syndrome. Random hexamers were used to reverse transcribe an amount of about 0.45 to 1 ug RNA. MiXCR was run by TCRdb on the immunoSEQ multiplex PCR reads, yielding one entry per CDR3 protein. The table includes more than 110,000 distinct CDR3 sequences, 94% detected once. Specimen: CD8+ T cells from PBMCs. Every receptor here comes from a human donor in good health.

The genes are TRBV6-6 and TRBJ2-7; 10 bases are shared with TRBD2. From germline, CDR1 is MNHNY and CDR2 SVGAGI (reference sequence). The CDR3 has 15 amino acids. V lost 2 bases, J lost 3 bases, and 4 bases stayed unmatched. The CDR3 nucleotides read TGTGCCAGCAGTTACGGTCTAGCGGGAGTCTACGAGCAGTACTTC. Amino acids: CASSYGLAGVYEQYF.

The gene calls are TRBV28 and TRBJ2-7; D may be TRBD1 or TRBD2 (5 bases each). The CDR3 is made up of 15 amino acids. Germline V gene sequence: CDR1 MDHEN, CDR2 SYDVKM. Between the trimmed V and J ends, which lost 2 bases and 3 bases, there was a span of 14 bases. CDR3 in amino acids: CASSLEGKANYEQYF. The CDR3 DNA sequence: TGTGCCAGCAGTTTAGAGGGGAAAGCTAACTACGAGCAGTACTTC.

The chain recombines TRBV6-2 or TRBV6-3 with TRBJ1-2; a possible D gene is TRBD1 (5 bases). CDR1 and CDR2 (germline): MNHEY, SVGEGT. The CDR3 runs 16 residues. The V end was cut by 6 bases, the J end by 3 bases, with 20 bases between. CDR3 bases: TGTGCCAGCAGATCCTTGGACGGGGGGAAGCACTATGGCTACACCTTC. Protein product: CASRSLDGGKHYGYTF.

V and J are TRBV12-5 and TRBJ1-1; D is undetermined. Trimming stripped 7 bases from V and 4 bases from J, with 13 bases between. Per germline, CDR1 LGHNT and CDR2 FRNRAP. This CDR3 has 13 amino acids. CDR3 sequence reads: CASALFLVTEAFF. In nucleotides, the CDR3 is TGTGCTAGTGCCCTCTTCCTGGTCACTGAAGCTTTCTTT.

This clonotype has just one count. V and J are TRBV11-2 and TRBJ1-2; tentative D call: TRBD1 (6 bases). This CDR3 region has 13 residues. CDR1 is SGHAT, CDR2 FQNNGV, per germline. V was trimmed by 5 bases and J by 2 bases, leaving 9 bases between them. CDR3 in amino acids: CASSGGQNYGYTF. The DNA for the CDR3 is TGTGCCAGCAGCGGTGGACAGAACTATGGCTACACCTTC.

This clonotype came up a few times. This chain links TRBV7-9 with TRBJ2-2; D not certain. In germline, CDR1 is SEHNR, CDR2 FQNEAQ (reference sequence). The CDR3 has 12 amino acids. Trimming removed 6 bases from V and 5 bases from J, with 7 bases in between. CDR3 in DNA: TGTGCCAGCAGTTTTGTAACCGGGGAGCTGTTTTTT. Translated, it gives CASSFVTGELFF.

Note on this clonotype: One junction end disagrees with the germline gene, perhaps due to a read error. The chain couples TRBV28 to TRBJ1-2, with a possible D match to TRBD1 (6 bases). CDR1 MDHEN and CDR2 SYDVKM come from the germline V gene. The CDR3 runs to 13 residues. CDR3 residues: CASTRTANYGYTF. The DNA of the CDR3 is TGTGCCAGCACCCGGACAGCTAATTATGGCTACACCTTC.

The rearrangement links TRBV30 to TRBJ2-1, with no clear D. Between the trimmed V and J ends, which lost 7 bases and 0 bases, there was a span of 13 bases. There are 14 residues in the CDR3. The V gene's germline CDR1 is GTSNPN and CDR2 SVGIG (reference sequence). CDR3 nucleotides: TGTGCCTTCCGACTCGAGAGCTCCTACAATGAGCAGTTCTTC. Protein sequence: CAFRLESSYNEQFF.

The V gene is TRBV20-1, the J gene TRBJ1-2; D unresolved. CDR3 length equals 15 residues. V lost 5 bases and J lost 5, with 21 bases in between. From germline, CDR1 is DFQATT and CDR2 SNEGSKA (reference sequence). The CDR3 loop reads CSAAPQDWFRYGYTF. CDR3 DNA: TGCAGTGCTGCCCCCCAGGACTGGTTTCGGTATGGCTACACCTTC.

Turning to this clonotype: Here the CDR3 omits its conserved ending phenylalanine or tryptophan, so a read error is the likely source. The J gene is TRBJ1-1, the V gene TRBV29-1, with 8 nucleotides matching TRBD1. V was pared by 5 bases and J by 0 bases, with 8 bases of the junction left unmatched. The CDR3 covers 15 residues. Germline-derived CDR1 and CDR2 are SQVTM and ANQGSEA. CDR3 nucleotides: TGCAGCGTTTCCGGGACAGGACCGATGAACACTGAAGCTTTCCTT. Protein sequence: CSVSGTGPMNTEAFL.

V and J are TRBV2 and TRBJ2-1; D may be TRBD1 (6 bases). V was shortened by 6 bases and J by 14 bases, with 17 bases between the two germline ends. CDR3 length: 12 residues. Germline loops: CDR1 SNHLY, CDR2 FYNNEI. CDR3 region: CASSLGAIQEFF. In nucleotides, the CDR3 is TGTGCCAGCAGCCTGGGGGCGATTCAGGAGTTCTTC.

V is TRBV7-9 and J is TRBJ2-1, with D maybe TRBD1 (5 bases). This CDR3 contains 12 residues. The V end lost 10 bases, the J end lost 3 bases, and 10 bases lay between the germline ends. From germline, CDR1 is SEHNR and CDR2 FQNEAQ (reference sequence). Written as DNA, the CDR3 is TGTGCCACCGTAGACAGCTACAATGAGCAGTTCTTC. This gives the protein CATVDSYNEQFF.

The chain links TRBV5-4 to TRBJ1-2, with D perhaps matching TRBD1 (5 bases). CDR1 and CDR2 from the germline V gene are SGHNT and YYREEE (reference sequence). The CDR3 is 12 residues long. Trimming removed 3 bases from V and 5 bases from J, with 8 bases in between. The CDR3 loop reads CASSWGLYGYTF. CDR3 nucleotide sequence: TGTGCCAGCAGCTGGGGGTTATATGGCTACACCTTC. The full variable domain, completed using reference TRBV5-4 and TRBJ1-2, is ETGVTQSPTHLIKTRGQQVTLRCSSQSGHNTVSWYQQALGQGPQFIFQYYREEENGRGNFPPRFSGLQFPNYSSELNVNALELDDSALYLCASSWGLYGYTFGSGTRLTVV.

The V call is TRBV29-1, the J call TRBJ2-7; 7 nucleotides align to TRBD1. Germline V lookup: CDR1 SQVTM, CDR2 ANQGSEA. Trimming took 4 bases from V and 2 from J; bases not matched to a gene: 14. This CDR3 contains 16 residues. The CDR3 sequence is CSVGGIRTGSTYEQYF. Written as DNA, the CDR3 is TGCAGCGTTGGGGGGATTCGGACAGGATCAACCTACGAGCAGTACTTC.

This chain uses TRBV4-3 with TRBJ2-7; no clear D gene. This CDR3 has 13 residues. V lost 1 base to trimming and J lost 4 bases, with 8 bases between them. Germline assignment: CDR1 LGHNA and CDR2 YSLEER. The CDR3 reads CASSQVVGYEQYF. The DNA of the CDR3 is TGCGCCAGCAGCCAAGTTGTAGGGTACGAGCAGTACTTC.

The CDR3 protein is CASSLGTGDHNEQFF. The CDR3 DNA sequence: TGTGCCAGCAGCTTGGGGACAGGGGACCACAATGAGCAGTTCTTC. V gene TRBV5-4 combines with J gene TRBJ2-1; 9 bases agree with TRBD1. With V trimmed by 0 bases and J by 5 bases, 3 bases remained unmatched. CDR3 size: 15 residues. Germline V gene lookup returns CDR1 SGHNT and CDR2 YYREEE (reference sequence).

The V and J genes are TRBV27 and TRBJ2-1; 10 bases line up with TRBD1. This CDR3 region has 14 residues. Per the germline V gene, CDR1 is MNHEY and CDR2 is SMNVEV (reference sequence). The V segment lost 8 bases and the J segment 4 bases; nucleotides outside the gene matches: 5. The CDR3 DNA follows: TGTGCCAGCGGGGGACAGGGGTATTACAATGAGCAGTTCTTC. Its translation is CASGGQGYYNEQFF.